A selection of T cell receptor beta chains follows, all from one sample in a study of TIL therapy for anti-PD-1-resistant metastatic lung cancer. This table comes from immunoSEQ multiplex PCR, and its TCRdb copy is limited to in-frame clones, with some not included. This sample has approximately 50,000 clones, with approximately 80% found just once. The sequences come from blood, collected at baseline. These receptors originate from a person aged 25-85 years with non-small cell lung cancer. CDR3s include the opening cysteine and the closing phenylalanine or tryptophan. A D gene is named only where the DNA matches it firmly. Some rows mark clone size as missing; the rest say once, few, many or name a class of expanded clone.

d_call: TRBD1; clone_size: NA; v_call: TRBV6-2/TRBV6-3; j_call: TRBJ2-7; cdr3_nt: TGTGCCAGCAGTTACCCGAACGCTGGGACAGGGTATATCGAGCAGTACTTC; cdr3_aa: CASSYPNAGTGYIEQYF
d_call: NA; clone_size: few; v_call: TRBV7-9; j_call: TRBJ1-1; cdr3_nt: TGTGCCAGCAAGAAGGATGGGGACACTGAAGCTTTCTTT; cdr3_aa: CASKKDGDTEAFF
d_call: NA; clone_size: once; v_call: TRBV5-1; j_call: TRBJ1-2; cdr3_nt: TGCGCCAGCAGCACTGGACAGCCGCTCAACTATGGCTACACCTTC; cdr3_aa: CASSTGQPLNYGYTF
d_call: TRBD2; clone_size: NA; v_call: TRBV5-8; j_call: TRBJ2-3; cdr3_nt: TGTGCCAGCAGCCTGGGACTAGCGGGAGATACGCAGTATTTT; cdr3_aa: CASSLGLAGDTQYF
d_call: NA; clone_size: once; v_call: TRBV7-2; j_call: TRBJ1-1; cdr3_nt: TGTGCCAGCAGCCCGTACCAACCTCCGGGACATACCTTCTTT; cdr3_aa: CASSPYQPPGHTFF
d_call: NA; clone_size: NA; v_call: TRBV7-9; j_call: TRBJ1-2; cdr3_nt: TGTGCCAGCAGCTCGGAGACAGGCGCTCGGGGTGGCTACACCTTC; cdr3_aa: CASSSETGARGGYTF
d_call: TRBD1; clone_size: NA; v_call: TRBV9; j_call: TRBJ2-7; cdr3_nt: TGTGCCAGCAGCGGGGGGACAGGGGGCTCCTACGAGCAGTACTTC; cdr3_aa: CASSGGTGGSYEQYF
d_call: TRBD2; clone_size: NA; v_call: TRBV9; j_call: TRBJ2-7; cdr3_nt: TGTGCCAGCAGCGTAGGGGGGGGGAACTCCTACGAGCAGTACTTC; cdr3_aa: CASSVGGGNSYEQYF
d_call: TRBD2; clone_size: NA; v_call: TRBV13; j_call: TRBJ2-2; cdr3_nt: TGTGCCAGCAGCTTAGGGCTAGCGGGGGTTAACGGGGAGCTGTTTTTT; cdr3_aa: CASSLGLAGVNGELFF
d_call: TRBD1; clone_size: NA; v_call: TRBV28; j_call: TRBJ2-7; cdr3_nt: TGTGCCAGCAGACCGTCCCGGGACAGGATAGTCGAGCAGTACTTC; cdr3_aa: CASRPSRDRIVEQYF
d_call: NA; clone_size: NA; v_call: TRBV5-1; j_call: TRBJ2-3; cdr3_nt: TGCGCCAGCAGCGACTCCGGGACGACCTCGCGGACGCAGTATTTT; cdr3_aa: CASSDSGTTSRTQYF
d_call: TRBD1; clone_size: NA; v_call: TRBV3-1/TRBV3-2; j_call: TRBJ1-4; cdr3_nt: TGTGCCAGCAGGGGACAGTATGAAAAACTGTTTTTT; cdr3_aa: CASRGQYEKLFF
d_call: TRBD1; clone_size: NA; v_call: TRBV4-3; j_call: TRBJ1-6; cdr3_nt: TGCGCCAGCAGCCAAATTAGGTTTGACAGGGGGCATAATTCACCCCTCCACTTT; cdr3_aa: CASSQIRFDRGHNSPLHF
d_call: TRBD1; clone_size: NA; v_call: TRBV6-6; j_call: TRBJ1-1; cdr3_nt: TGTGCCAGCAGCCGGGACAGTGCTTATGAAGCTTTCTTT; cdr3_aa: CASSRDSAYEAFF
d_call: NA; clone_size: NA; v_call: TRBV20-1; j_call: TRBJ2-1; cdr3_nt: TGCAGTGTGCCTTACAATGAGCAGTTCTTC; cdr3_aa: CSVPYNEQFF
d_call: NA; clone_size: NA; v_call: TRBV27; j_call: TRBJ1-2; cdr3_nt: TGTGCCAGCAGGGGCAGTTTGGATGGCTACACCTTC; cdr3_aa: CASRGSLDGYTF
d_call: NA; clone_size: NA; v_call: TRBV30; j_call: TRBJ2-7; cdr3_nt: TGTGCCTGGAGTCGAGGGCTTGGAGGCGAGCAGTACTTC; cdr3_aa: CAWSRGLGGEQYF
d_call: NA; clone_size: NA; v_call: TRBV7-6; j_call: TRBJ1-1; cdr3_nt: TGTGCCAGCAGCTTAGTTTCAGGGGCAGGCACTGAAGCTTTCTTT; cdr3_aa: CASSLVSGAGTEAFF